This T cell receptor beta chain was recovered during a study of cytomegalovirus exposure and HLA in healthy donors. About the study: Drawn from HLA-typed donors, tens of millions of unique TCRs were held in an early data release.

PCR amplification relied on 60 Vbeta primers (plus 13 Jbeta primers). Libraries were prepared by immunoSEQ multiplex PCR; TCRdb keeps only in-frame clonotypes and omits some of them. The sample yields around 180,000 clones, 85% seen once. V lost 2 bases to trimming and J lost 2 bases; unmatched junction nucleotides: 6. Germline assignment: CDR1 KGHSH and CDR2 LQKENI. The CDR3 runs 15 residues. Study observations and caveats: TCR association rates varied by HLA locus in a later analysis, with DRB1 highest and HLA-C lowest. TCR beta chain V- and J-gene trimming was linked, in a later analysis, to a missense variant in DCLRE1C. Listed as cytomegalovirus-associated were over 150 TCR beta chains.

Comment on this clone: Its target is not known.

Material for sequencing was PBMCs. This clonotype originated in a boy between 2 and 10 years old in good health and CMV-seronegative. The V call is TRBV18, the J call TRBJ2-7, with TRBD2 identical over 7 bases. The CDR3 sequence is CASSPGLADTYEQYF. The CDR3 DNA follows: TGTGCCAGCTCACCAGGCCTAGCGGATACCTACGAGCAGTACTTC. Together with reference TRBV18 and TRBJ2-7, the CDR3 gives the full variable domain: NAGVMQNPRHLVRRRGQEARLRCSPMKGHSHVYWYRQLPEEGLKFMVYLQKENIIDESGMPKERFSAEFPKEGPSILRIQQVVRGDSAAYFCASSPGLADTYEQYFGPGTRLTVT.